This T cell receptor beta chain came from a study of blood T cell repertoires in COVID-19. The wider study: Whether acute or convalescent, the COVID-19 samples came from the United States, Italy and Spain.

Original data processing: Using reference gene primer amplification, nucleated cell counts were estimated. Using immunoSEQ multiplex PCR, the repertoire was profiled, and TCRdb retains in-frame clones only, with some absent. For V, J and clone size, that table is used; D and trimming come from the DNA. The sample lists roughly 260,000 clones, 91% occurring once. Trimming took 4 bases from V and 3 from J; bases not matched to a gene: 1. CDR1 LNHDA and CDR2 SQIVND come from the germline V gene (reference sequence). This CDR3 has 15 residues. Enrollment of patients from Seattle took place during active infection, with longitudinal follow-up. This clone was observed a few times.

The chain carries TRBV19 and TRBJ2-5; 14 bases map to TRBD2. The sequenced sample consisted of peripheral blood. The TCR was taken from a person under 35 with COVID-19, enrolled during active disease. For the CDR3, the DNA is TGTGCCAGTAGTAAGGGACTAGCGGGAGAAGAGACCCAGTACTTC. It yields the protein CASSKGLAGEETQYF.